This T cell receptor beta chain was identified during a study of T cell responses to AZD1222 COVID-19 vaccine (dated by TCRdb to the early 2020s). In the study overall: AZD1222 recipients whose second dose came at about 4 weeks and those whose second dose came at about 12 weeks were combined into one group, since spike-specific TCR depth and breadth did not differ between the two schedules. TCR sequencing was performed for approximately 240 trial participants, of whom approximately 200 were given two doses of AZD1222 and approximately 25 were given two doses of MenACWY control vaccine. Trial participants were enrolled by age into subgroups of 18-55, 56-69 and 70-plus years, and around 140, 26 and 57 TCR-sequenced participants, respectively, were included in these subgroups. Overall results and qualifications from the work: Because no day 14 peak-response samples were available, the repertoires could be characterized only after the peak T cell response. Only a handful of AZD1222 recipients were SARS-CoV-2 seropositive at baseline, limiting conclusions about previously exposed vaccinees. Reportedly, almost half of the unique spike-specific TCRs recognized epitopes lying outside the regions that are mutated in the B.1.351 and B.1.1.7 variants. The whole spike protein was spanned by vaccine-associated CD4 TCRs, and dominant responses were seen in regions 160-218 and 743-854. After two AZD1222 doses, both the breadth and the depth of spike-specific TCRs were significantly higher than at day 0 and than in MenACWY recipients. The 56-69-year group was small, and its depth increase did not reach significance, likely because of low power. Participants were mostly white British, with more females than males. The authors suggested clonal diversity may have been underestimated.

In light of the paper, this sample's time point label describes: baseline before first vaccination. Vaccinee samples were obtained from the UK trials COV001 and COV002, which included a single-blind randomized controlled phase 2/3 trial of AZD1222 (ChAdOx1 nCoV-19) in healthy adults. For TCRbeta chain sequencing, PBMC samples from trial participants were taken at day 0 and at day 28 after the second dose. This clone came up once. This clone's antigen is unknown. No base-level quality is on record; no much larger clone is a single base apart. The CDR3 regions of human TCRbeta chains were analyzed by immunosequencing. The authors processed their data as follows. Repertoire TCRs were matched against a reference library of SARS-CoV-2-specific TCRs generated with the MIRA antigen-specificity platform. Breadth meant the fraction of unique TCRs that were SARS-CoV-2-associated, whereas depth meant the fraction of total T cells that were SARS-CoV-2-associated. Using the MIRA data, each spike-specific TCR was mapped to the spike region that the TCR reacts to and placed in a CD4 or CD8 class. Log10-transformed breadth and depth values were compared by one-way ANOVA with Sidak's multiple comparisons tests. The immuneACCESS repertoire file appears here via TCRdb, limited to in-frame rearrangements. These files lack a portion of the clones; in checked studies, under half of the deficit traces to unresolved V genes, and the cause of the others is not known. From that table come the V and J calls and clone size; the DNA was used to work out D and trimming. The sample contains tens of thousands of clones, approximately 86% of them found a single time. The ten top clones hold approximately 16% of the sample.

This TCR was sampled from an adult in good health. This sample comprised peripheral blood, obtained on day 0 of AZD1222 vaccination.

The CDR3 here reads CASSYAPTGSRVAFF. In nucleotide form, the sequence is TGTGCCAGCAGTTACGCTCCCACGGGCTCCCGTGTAGCTTTCTTT. The chain is assembled from TRBV6-2 or TRBV6-3 and TRBJ1-1; a confident D gene designation cannot be given. The V end loses 2 bases and the J end loses 10 bases, and a stretch of 20 bases separates them. From cysteine to phenylalanine, the CDR3 is 15 amino acids long. Only the CDR3 DNA is retained, 45 bases long and in frame from the first base. CDR1 MNHEY and CDR2 SVGEGT were looked up in the germline V gene.